This TCR beta chain is drawn from a study of T cell responses to AZD1222 COVID-19 vaccine. Findings of the study overall: Recipients of AZD1222 seropositive at baseline numbered only five or six. Most donors were white British, females outnumbered males, and clonal diversity was possibly underestimated. Vaccine-associated CD4 TCRs spanned spike, dominant at 160-218 and 743-854.

Note on this clone: Antigen unknown.

This CDR3 is 15 amino acids long. With V trimmed by 4 bases and J by 6 bases, 8 bases remained unmatched. The germline V gene has CDR1 GTSNPN and CDR2 SVGIG (reference sequence). TCRdb keeps only in-frame clones here, not all; method: immunoSEQ multiplex PCR. The table has around 140,000 clones, approximately 85% seen once. The chain couples TRBV30 to TRBJ2-2; 10 bases map to TRBD1. The sample in question was peripheral blood, obtained 28 days after the second dose of the MenACWY control vaccine. The receptor comes from an adult who received the MenACWY meningococcal vaccine as a control. The CDR3 sequence is CAWTGTGDFAGELFF. The CDR3 nucleotides read TGTGCCTGGACTGGGACAGGGGATTTTGCCGGGGAGCTGTTTTTT.